The 5 T cell receptor beta chains listed next were all sequenced from one sample in a study of cytomegalovirus exposure and HLA in healthy donors. 60 Vbeta and 13 Jbeta primers were used in PCR. TCRdb's table, derived via immunoSEQ multiplex PCR, lists solely in-frame clones and lacks some. The table has under 150,000 clones, roughly 70% seen once; the top ten hold roughly 3.1%. Sequencing input: PBMCs. The receptors derive from a man aged 25-45 years in good health and CMV-seronegative.

The chain is built from TRBV6-6 and TRBJ2-1; TRBD2 matches 8 bases. Trimming cost V 3 bases and J 6 bases; bases outside gene matches: 10. In germline, CDR1 is MNHNY, CDR2 SVGAGI (reference sequence). The CDR3 loop spans 16 amino acids. CDR3: CASSYPSGAGGNEQFF. CDR3 in DNA: TGTGCCAGCAGTTATCCCTCAGGGGCGGGGGGCAATGAGCAGTTCTTC.

The chain joins TRBV13 to TRBJ2-7; the D gene is possibly TRBD1 (6 bases). CDR1 is PRHDT and CDR2 is FYEKMQ in the germline V gene (reference sequence). V dropped 5 bases and J dropped 2 bases, with 19 bases sitting between them. The CDR3 is 16 residues long. CDR3 residues: CASSPPRQGITYEQYF. In DNA, the CDR3 is TGTGCCAGCAGCCCCCCCCGGCAGGGGATAACCTACGAGCAGTACTTC. Filled out from reference TRBV13 and TRBJ2-7, the complete variable domain reads AAGVIQSPRHLIKEKRETATLKCYPIPRHDTVYWYQQGPGQDPQFLISFYEKMQSDKGSIPDRFSAQQFSDYHSELNMSSLELGDSALYFCASSPPRQGITYEQYFGPGTRLTVT.

The rearrangement uses TRBV28 and TRBJ2-5; TRBD2 matches at 12 bases. Germline CDR1 MDHEN, CDR2 SYDVKM. The V segment lost 6 bases and the J segment 13 bases; nucleotides outside the gene matches: 12. The CDR3 consists of 14 residues. Here the CDR3 reads CASSQPPTSGSVYF. CDR3 DNA: TGTGCCAGCAGCCAACCCCCGACTAGCGGGAGCGTGTACTTC.

This clone has more than one count but fewer than ten. This chain's CDR3 is CASSSHRLGEQYF. CDR3 DNA: TGTGCCAGCAGCAGCCACAGGTTGGGCGAGCAGTACTTC. The rearrangement links TRBV7-2 to TRBJ2-7; D possibly corresponds to TRBD1 (5 bases). The V end was cut by 5 bases, the J end by 6 bases, with 14 bases between. The CDR3 has 13 residues. The germline gives CDR1 SGHTA, CDR2 FQGNSA.

CDR3 sequence (DNA): TGTGCCAGCCTTCAAGAGACCCAGTACTTC. Translating gives CASLQETQYF. The V and J genes are TRBV18 and TRBJ2-5, with D unclear. This CDR3 is 10 amino acids long. V lost 8 bases to trimming and J lost 2 bases, with 3 bases between them. Looked up from germline, CDR1 is KGHSH and CDR2 is LQKENI.